This T cell receptor (beta chain) was captured in a study of cytomegalovirus exposure and HLA in healthy donors. Clones were read by immunoSEQ multiplex PCR, and TCRdb kept only the in-frame ones, dropping some. The sample holds about 140,000 clones; around 87% are singletons and the top ten take 8.5% to 9.5%. Germline CDR1 is SGHVS and CDR2 is FNYEAQ. The J segment lost 1 base and the V segment lost 4 bases, leaving 5 bases of the junction unmatched. The CDR3 runs to 15 residues. The sample taken for sequencing was PBMCs. The chain recombines TRBV7-6 with TRBJ2-5; 8 positions agree with TRBD1. This receptor was identified in a man between 18 and 29 years old in good health and CMV-seropositive. CDR3: CASSSRTGLQETQYF. As DNA, the CDR3 is TGTGCCAGCAGCTCCAGGACAGGGCTCCAAGAGACCCAGTACTTC.